Included here is one T cell receptor beta chain sequence, with context. As handled by the study authors: Amplification of reference gene primers was used by the study to estimate nucleated cell counts. Sequencing used immunoSEQ multiplex PCR; TCRdb keeps in-frame clones, though not all of them. V and J calls and clone size are those listed in that table; D and trimming were worked out from the DNA. Of tens of thousands of clones listed, around 90% are singletons. The data are from a study of blood T cell repertoires in COVID-19. Study summary: From the United States, Italy and Spain came samples of acute and convalescent COVID-19. T cells, B-cell-depleted T cells, or PBMCs provided the cDNA or gDNA that served as material.

Germline CDR1 and CDR2: GTSNPN and SVGIG (reference sequence). Trimming cost V 8 bases and J 1 base, with 17 bases left between them. This CDR3 comprises 14 residues. This chain links TRBV30 with TRBJ1-1; no reliable D call. Material: peripheral blood. This clonotype originated in a man aged 45-65 years with active COVID-19. The CDR3 bases are TGTGCCACCCAACCTCTGGCGGGGAACACTGAAGCTTTCTTT. It codes for CATQPLAGNTEAFF.